This TCR beta chain was recovered during a study of T cells in Graves' hyperthyroidism and ophthalmopathy. Aged 18 to 65, the patients had hyperthyroidism that was newly diagnosed and had lasted under 2 months. This clonotype has at least ten counts. CDR3 length equals 17 residues. The germline V gene has CDR1 SEHNR and CDR2 FQNEAQ (reference sequence). V lost 5 bases, J lost 6 bases, and 26 bases lay in between. From RNA transcripts, TCR beta CDR3 regions were amplified. Researchers ran a first-round RT-PCR on the TCR CDR3 using the HTBI primer set. From the multiplex PCR reads, TCRdb called clonotypes with MiXCR, one entry per CDR3 protein. This table holds roughly 290,000 distinct CDR3 sequences, roughly 15% found once.

The source material was blood. The TCR was taken from a woman aged 25-40 years with Graves' hyperthyroidism that later progressed to Graves' ophthalmopathy. The V gene is TRBV7-9, the J gene TRBJ2-7; tentatively, D is TRBD2 (5 bases). CDR3 loop: CASSDGDKRGKWSEQYF. The CDR3 nucleotides are TGTGCCAGCAGCGACGGAGACAAAAGAGGGAAATGGTCCGAGCAGTACTTC.